This is a list of T cell receptor beta chains from one sample in a study of T cell clones after liver transplantation. Only in-frame clones appear in the TCRdb table, and some are missing; sequencing was by immunoSEQ multiplex PCR. The sample contains 70,000 or so clones, roughly 92% of which appear only once. Sequencing used CD4+ T cells from blood, obtained nearly 26 months after liver transplant. These receptors were taken from a human patient who received a liver transplant. The graft donor may have given rise to some T cells. CDR3s include the opening cysteine and the closing phenylalanine or tryptophan. D genes are given only for firm matches. Rows may omit the clone size; those that give it use once, few, many or a size class.

D: -
V: TRBV11-2
size: -
J: TRBJ2-1
CDR3: CASSLLGIDEQFF
DNA: TGTGCCAGCAGCTTACTAGGGATCGATGAGCAGTTCTTC

D: -
V: TRBV4-2
size: -
J: TRBJ2-1
CDR3: CASSQIRTGSYNEQFF
DNA: TGTGCCAGCAGCCAAATCAGGACTGGCTCCTACAATGAGCAGTTCTTC

D: TRBD1
V: TRBV18
size: -
J: TRBJ1-1
CDR3: CASSPTTGLDTEAFF
DNA: TGTGCCAGCTCACCGACGACAGGGTTGGACACTGAAGCTTTCTTT

D: -
V: TRBV13
size: -
J: TRBJ2-7
CDR3: CASSFGQNPSYEQYF
DNA: TGTGCCAGCAGCTTCGGACAGAACCCCTCCTACGAGCAGTACTTC

D: -
V: TRBV10-3
size: -
J: TRBJ1-5
CDR3: CAISPGTPSNQPQHF
DNA: TGTGCCATCAGCCCCGGGACACCAAGCAATCAGCCCCAGCATTTT

D: -
V: TRBV6-6
size: -
J: TRBJ2-7
CDR3: CASSYSSGSYEQYF
DNA: TGTGCCAGCAGTTACTCGTCAGGCTCCTACGAGCAGTACTTC

D: TRBD1
V: TRBV7-7
size: -
J: TRBJ2-5
CDR3: CASSSGTGEETQYF
DNA: TGTGCCAGCAGCTCCGGGACAGGGGAAGAGACCCAGTACTTC

D: TRBD1
V: TRBV30
size: -
J: TRBJ2-1
CDR3: CAWGGQGNEQFF
DNA: TGTGCCTGGGGAGGACAGGGAAATGAGCAGTTCTTC

D: TRBD1
V: TRBV27
size: -
J: TRBJ2-2
CDR3: CASSNWDRRHTNTGELFF
DNA: TGTGCCAGCAGCAACTGGGACAGGAGGCACACGAACACCGGGGAGCTGTTTTTT

D: -
V: TRBV5-1
size: -
J: TRBJ2-3
CDR3: CASSLALFTDTQYF
DNA: TGCGCCAGCAGCTTGGCTCTGTTCACAGATACGCAGTATTTT

D: TRBD1
V: TRBV28
size: once
J: TRBJ2-4
CDR3: CASSTDRGGKNIQYF
DNA: TGTGCCAGCAGCACGGACAGGGGCGGCAAAAACATTCAGTACTTC

D: -
V: TRBV28
size: -
J: TRBJ2-3
CDR3: CASSPDSADTQYF
DNA: TGTGCCAGCAGTCCGGACTCAGCAGATACGCAGTATTTT

D: TRBD1
V: TRBV5-1
size: -
J: TRBJ2-7
CDR3: CASSLAPDRDEQYF
DNA: TGCGCCAGCAGCTTGGCCCCGGACAGGGACGAGCAGTACTTC

D: -
V: TRBV18
size: -
J: TRBJ1-4
CDR3: CATARATNEKLFF
DNA: TGTGCCACCGCACGGGCTACTAATGAAAAACTGTTTTTT

D: TRBD1
V: TRBV10-2
size: -
J: TRBJ1-5
CDR3: CASSEQGSQPQHF
DNA: TGCGCCAGCAGCGAACAGGGGTCCCAGCCCCAGCATTTT

D: TRBD1
V: TRBV2
size: -
J: TRBJ1-1
CDR3: CASRGTGFATEAFF
DNA: TGTGCCAGCAGGGGGACAGGTTTTGCCACTGAAGCTTTCTTT

D: -
V: TRBV19
size: -
J: TRBJ2-1
CDR3: CASSIAGPSDSYNEQFF
DNA: TGTGCCAGTAGTATTGCGGGGCCTAGCGACTCCTACAATGAGCAGTTCTTC

D: TRBD1
V: TRBV10-1
size: -
J: TRBJ2-3
CDR3: CASSRDRGEDTQYF
DNA: TGCGCCAGCAGTCGGGACAGGGGAGAAGATACGCAGTATTTT

D: -
V: TRBV7-2
size: -
J: TRBJ2-7
CDR3: CASSLERLEYEQYF
DNA: TGTGCCAGCAGCTTAGAGCGACTAGAATACGAGCAGTACTTC

D: TRBD2
V: TRBV25-1
size: -
J: TRBJ2-2
CDR3: CASSGAGDRTGELFF
DNA: TGTGCCAGCAGTGGAGCGGGAGATCGAACCGGGGAGCTGTTTTTT

D: -
V: TRBV11-2
size: -
J: TRBJ1-1
CDR3: CASSFRRAGTEAFF
DNA: TGTGCCAGCAGCTTTCGCCGGGCCGGCACTGAAGCTTTCTTT

D: -
V: TRBV15
size: -
J: TRBJ2-2
CDR3: CATSRAGIGTGELFF
DNA: TGTGCCACCAGCAGAGCGGGAATCGGCACCGGGGAGCTGTTTTTT

D: -
V: TRBV18
size: -
J: TRBJ2-3
CDR3: CASSPATMGGTDTQYF
DNA: TGTGCCAGCTCACCGGCAACTATGGGGGGCACAGATACGCAGTATTTT

D: TRBD1
V: TRBV25-1
size: -
J: TRBJ1-5
CDR3: CASQDRGDHQPQHF
DNA: TGTGCCAGTCAGGACAGGGGAGATCATCAGCCCCAGCATTTT

D: -
V: TRBV25-1
size: -
J: TRBJ2-1
CDR3: CASSTPGTSLYNEQFF
DNA: TGTGCCAGCAGTACTCCCGGGACATCACTTTACAATGAGCAGTTCTTC

D: TRBD2
V: TRBV7-2
size: -
J: TRBJ2-7
CDR3: CASSLVVGTSAEQYF
DNA: TGTGCCAGCAGCTTAGTAGTCGGGACTAGCGCTGAGCAGTACTTC

D: TRBD1
V: TRBV14
size: -
J: TRBJ2-3
CDR3: CASSQGQGAGTDTQYF
DNA: TGTGCCAGCAGCCAGGGACAGGGGGCGGGCACAGATACGCAGTATTTT

D: -
V: TRBV11-3
size: -
J: TRBJ2-7
CDR3: CASSPGQSSYEQYF
DNA: TGTGCCAGCAGCCCCGGACAGAGCTCCTACGAGCAGTACTTC

D: -
V: TRBV10-2
size: -
J: TRBJ1-1
CDR3: CASSDLLLLGTEAFF
DNA: TGCGCCAGCAGTGACCTTCTACTACTGGGCACTGAAGCTTTCTTT

D: -
V: TRBV11-2
size: -
J: TRBJ2-2
CDR3: CASSGTANTGELFF
DNA: TGTGCCAGCAGCGGAACAGCGAACACCGGGGAGCTGTTTTTT

D: -
V: TRBV9
size: few
J: TRBJ1-4
CDR3: CASSVGQGHEKLFF
DNA: TGTGCCAGCAGCGTAGGCCAGGGGCATGAAAAACTGTTTTTT

D: TRBD2
V: TRBV2
size: once
J: TRBJ2-1
CDR3: CASSGLSGRNEQFF
DNA: TGTGCCAGCAGTGGGTTGAGCGGGAGGAATGAGCAGTTCTTC